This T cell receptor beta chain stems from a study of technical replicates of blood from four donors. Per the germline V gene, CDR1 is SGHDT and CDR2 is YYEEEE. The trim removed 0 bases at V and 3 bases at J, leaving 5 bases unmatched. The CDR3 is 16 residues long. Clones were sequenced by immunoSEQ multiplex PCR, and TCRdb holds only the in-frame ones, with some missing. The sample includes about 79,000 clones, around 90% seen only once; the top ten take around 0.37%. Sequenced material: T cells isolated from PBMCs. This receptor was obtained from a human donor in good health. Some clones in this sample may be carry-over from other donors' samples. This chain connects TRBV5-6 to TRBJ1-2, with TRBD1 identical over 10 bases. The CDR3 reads CASSLDRTGGYYGYTF. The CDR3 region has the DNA TGTGCCAGCAGCTTGGATCGGACAGGGGGTTACTATGGCTACACCTTC.